The TCR beta chain described here comes from a study of blood T cell repertoires in COVID-19. Turning to the study itself: The origin of the acute and convalescent COVID-19 samples was the United States, Italy and Spain. Sample material is recorded as cDNA or gDNA derived from T cells, B-cell-depleted T cells, or PBMCs.

Original processing methods: Estimates of nucleated cell counts were drawn from the amplification of reference gene primers. Profiling relied on immunoSEQ multiplex PCR, and the TCRdb table lists in-frame clones only, not all of them. V and J calls and clone size follow that table, whereas D and trimming were derived from the DNA. This repertoire shows 280,000 or so clones, about 91% found once; its top ten account for around 13%. This clone was seen once. Germline V gene sequence: CDR1 LGHNA, CDR2 YSLEER. This CDR3 is 16 amino acids long. V lost 1 base to trimming and J lost 2 bases, with 14 bases between them.

The clonotype was recovered from a woman aged 60-75 years with acute or convalescent COVID-19. Sequenced: peripheral blood. V is TRBV4-3 and J is TRBJ1-1; D uncertain. CDR3 sequence (DNA): TGCGCCAGCAGCCAAGTCGGTCTGGGCTATAACACTGAAGCTTTCTTT. This sequence encodes CASSQVGLGYNTEAFF.